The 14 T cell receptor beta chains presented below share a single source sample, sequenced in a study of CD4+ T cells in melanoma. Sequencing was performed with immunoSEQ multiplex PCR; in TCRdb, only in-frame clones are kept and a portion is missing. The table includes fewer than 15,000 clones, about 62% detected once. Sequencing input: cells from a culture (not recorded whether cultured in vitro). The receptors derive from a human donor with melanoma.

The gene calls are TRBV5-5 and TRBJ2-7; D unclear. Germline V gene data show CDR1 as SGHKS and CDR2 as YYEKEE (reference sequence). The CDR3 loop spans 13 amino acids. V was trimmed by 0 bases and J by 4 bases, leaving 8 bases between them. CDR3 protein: CASSLDNTYEQYF. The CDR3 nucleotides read TGTGCCAGCAGCTTGGACAACACTTACGAGCAGTACTTC. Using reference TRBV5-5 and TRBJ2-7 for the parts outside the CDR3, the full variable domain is DAGVTQSPTHLIKTRGQQVTLRCSPISGHKSVSWYQQVLGQGPQFIFQYYEKEERGRGNFPDRFSARQFPNYSSELNVNALLLGDSALYLCASSLDNTYEQYFGPGTRLTVT.

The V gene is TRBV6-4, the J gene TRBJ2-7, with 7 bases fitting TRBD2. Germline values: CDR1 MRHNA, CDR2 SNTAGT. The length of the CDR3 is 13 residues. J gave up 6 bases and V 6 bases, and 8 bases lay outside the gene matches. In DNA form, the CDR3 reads TGTGCCAGCAGCCGTTTTTGGGGGGGCGAGCAGTACTTC. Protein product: CASSRFWGGEQYF.

CDR3 DNA sequence: TGTGCCAGCTCACCGGGCAGGGCGTATAATTCACCCCTCCACTTT. Amino acids: CASSPGRAYNSPLHF. The chain carries TRBV18 and TRBJ1-6; D might be TRBD1 (5 bases). The length of the CDR3 is 15 residues. CDR1 is KGHSH, CDR2 LQKENI, per germline. With 3 bases removed from V and 4 bases from J, the gap between germline ends came to 10 bases.

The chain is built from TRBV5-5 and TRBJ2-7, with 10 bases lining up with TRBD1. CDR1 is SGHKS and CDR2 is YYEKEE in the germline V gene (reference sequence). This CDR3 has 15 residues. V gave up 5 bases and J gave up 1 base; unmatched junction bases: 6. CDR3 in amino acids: CASRTRQGASYEQYF. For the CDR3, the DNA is TGTGCCAGCAGAACGCGACAGGGGGCGTCCTACGAGCAGTACTTC.

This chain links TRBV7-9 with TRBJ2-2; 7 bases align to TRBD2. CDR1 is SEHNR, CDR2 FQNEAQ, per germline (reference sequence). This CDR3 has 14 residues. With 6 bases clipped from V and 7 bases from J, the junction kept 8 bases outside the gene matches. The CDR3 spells CASRSGGSDGELFF. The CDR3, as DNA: TGTGCCAGCAGGTCGGGGGGTAGCGACGGGGAGCTGTTTTTT.

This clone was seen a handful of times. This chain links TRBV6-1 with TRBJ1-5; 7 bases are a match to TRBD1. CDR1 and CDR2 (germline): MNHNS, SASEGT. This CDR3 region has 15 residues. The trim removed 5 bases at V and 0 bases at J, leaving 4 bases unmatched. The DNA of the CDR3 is TGTGCCAGCAGTTTGGACAGGCTTAGCAATCAGCCCCAGCATTTT. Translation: CASSLDRLSNQPQHF.

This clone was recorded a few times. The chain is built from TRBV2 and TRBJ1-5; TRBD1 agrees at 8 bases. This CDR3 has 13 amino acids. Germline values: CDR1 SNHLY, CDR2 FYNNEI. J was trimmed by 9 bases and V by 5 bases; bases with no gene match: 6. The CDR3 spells CASSYQGAGPQHF. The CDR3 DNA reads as TGTGCCAGCAGTTATCAGGGGGCCGGGCCCCAGCATTTT. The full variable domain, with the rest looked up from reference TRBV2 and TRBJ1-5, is EPEVTQTPSHQVTQMGQEVILRCVPISNHLYFYWYRQILGQKVEFLVSFYNNEISEKSEIFDDQFSVERPDGSNFTLKIRSTKLEDSAMYFCASSYQGAGPQHFGDGTRLSIL.

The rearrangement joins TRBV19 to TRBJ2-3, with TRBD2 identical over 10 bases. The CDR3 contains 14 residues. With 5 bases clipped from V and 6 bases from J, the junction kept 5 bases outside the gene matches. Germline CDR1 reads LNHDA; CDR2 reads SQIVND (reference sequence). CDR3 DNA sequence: TGTGCCAGTAGTCCAGAGCGGGGGGGCGATACGCAGTATTTT. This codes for CASSPERGGDTQYF.

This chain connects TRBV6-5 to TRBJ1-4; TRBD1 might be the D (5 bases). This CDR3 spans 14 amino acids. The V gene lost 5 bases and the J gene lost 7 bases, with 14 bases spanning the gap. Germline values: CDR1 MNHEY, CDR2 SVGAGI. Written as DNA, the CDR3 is TGTGCCAGCAGTCAGAGGGGATTCGGTGAAAAACTGTTTTTT. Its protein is CASSQRGFGEKLFF.

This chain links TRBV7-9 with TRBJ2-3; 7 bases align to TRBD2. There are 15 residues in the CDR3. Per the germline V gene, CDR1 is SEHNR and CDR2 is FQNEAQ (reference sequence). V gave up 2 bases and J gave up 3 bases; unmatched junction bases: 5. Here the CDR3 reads CASSLSGVGTDTQYF. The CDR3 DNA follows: TGTGCCAGCAGCTTAAGCGGGGTTGGGACAGATACGCAGTATTTT.

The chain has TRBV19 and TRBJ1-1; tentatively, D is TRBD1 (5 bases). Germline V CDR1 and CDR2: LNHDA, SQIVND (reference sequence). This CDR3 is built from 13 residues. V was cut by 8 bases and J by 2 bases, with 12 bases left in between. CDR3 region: CASAKTGNTEAFF. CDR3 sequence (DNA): TGTGCCAGTGCTAAAACAGGAAACACTGAAGCTTTCTTT.

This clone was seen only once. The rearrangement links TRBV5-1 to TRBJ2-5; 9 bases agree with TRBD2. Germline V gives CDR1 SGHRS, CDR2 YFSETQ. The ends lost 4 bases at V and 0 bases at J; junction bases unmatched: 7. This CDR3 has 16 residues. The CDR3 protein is CASSVMPSGDQETQYF. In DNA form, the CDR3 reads TGCGCCAGCAGCGTGATGCCTAGCGGGGACCAAGAGACCCAGTACTTC. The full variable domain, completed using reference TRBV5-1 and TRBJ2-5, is KAGVTQTPRYLIKTRGQQVTLSCSPISGHRSVSWYQQTPGQGLQFLFEYFSETQRNKGNFPGRFSGRQFSNSRSEMNVSTLELGDSALYLCASSVMPSGDQETQYFGPGTRLLVL.

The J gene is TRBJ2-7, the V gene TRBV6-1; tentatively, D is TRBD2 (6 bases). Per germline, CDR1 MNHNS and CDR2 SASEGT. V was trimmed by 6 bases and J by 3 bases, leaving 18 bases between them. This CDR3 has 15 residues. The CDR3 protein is CASSLRAGGGYEQYF. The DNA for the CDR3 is TGTGCCAGCAGCTTAAGGGCCGGGGGAGGCTACGAGCAGTACTTC.

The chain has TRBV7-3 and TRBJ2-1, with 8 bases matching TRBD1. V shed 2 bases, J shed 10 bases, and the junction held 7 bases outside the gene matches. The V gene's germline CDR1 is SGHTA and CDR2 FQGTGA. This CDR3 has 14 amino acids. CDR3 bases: TGTGCCAGCAGCTTACGACCTAACAGGGGGGAGCAGTTCTTC. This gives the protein CASSLRPNRGEQFF.